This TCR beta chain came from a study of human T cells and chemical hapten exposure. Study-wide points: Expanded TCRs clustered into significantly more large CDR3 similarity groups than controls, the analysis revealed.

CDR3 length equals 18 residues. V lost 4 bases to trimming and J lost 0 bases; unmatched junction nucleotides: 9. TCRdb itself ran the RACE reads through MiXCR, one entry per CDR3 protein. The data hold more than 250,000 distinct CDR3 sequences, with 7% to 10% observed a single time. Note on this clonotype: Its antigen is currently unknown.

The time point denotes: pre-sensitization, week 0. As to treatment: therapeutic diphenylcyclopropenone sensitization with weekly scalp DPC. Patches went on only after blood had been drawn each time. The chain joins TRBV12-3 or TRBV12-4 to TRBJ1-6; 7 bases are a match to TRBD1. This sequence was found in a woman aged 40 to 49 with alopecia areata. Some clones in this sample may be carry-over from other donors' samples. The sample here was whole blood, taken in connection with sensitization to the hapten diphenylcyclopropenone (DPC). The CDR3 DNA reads TGTGCCAGCAGTTCGCCGGGACAGCAGAGCTCCTATAATTCACCCCTCCACTTT. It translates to CASSSPGQQSSYNSPLHF.